These 14 T cell receptor beta chains originate from one sample sequenced in a study of blood T cell repertoires in COVID-19. This table comes from immunoSEQ multiplex PCR, and its TCRdb copy is limited to in-frame clones, with some not included. The top ten clones hold 2.9% of a sample with 250,000 to 400,000 clones, roughly 88% of them seen once. Sequencing was done on a sample of peripheral blood. These receptors all come from a woman under 40 with COVID-19, enrolled during active disease.

This chain joins TRBV6-1 and TRBJ1-4; 9 bases match TRBD1. The CDR3 contains 16 residues. Trimming took 3 bases from V and 7 from J; bases not matched to a gene: 9. The germline V gene has CDR1 MNHNS and CDR2 SASEGT. The CDR3 DNA is TGTGCCAGCAGTGACATACTACAGGGGGCGGGTGAAAAACTGTTTTTT. Translated: CASSDILQGAGEKLFF.

V is TRBV27 and J is TRBJ1-2, with D hard to call. V shed 3 bases and J shed 2 bases, with 10 bases lying between them. Germline V CDR1 and CDR2: MNHEY, SMNVEV (reference sequence). There are 14 residues in the CDR3. The CDR3 reads CASSFGGRNYGYTF. The CDR3 nucleotides are TGTGCCAGCAGTTTTGGCGGAAGAAACTATGGCTACACCTTC.

This clone was recorded once. The rearrangement links TRBV7-6 to TRBJ2-3; 8 bases line up with TRBD2. Germline-derived CDR1 and CDR2 are SGHVS and FNYEAQ. The V gene end was trimmed by 1 base and the J gene end by 0 bases; junction bases not matched to a gene: 0. CDR3 length: 15 residues. In DNA form, the CDR3 reads TGTGCCAGCAGCTTAGGCGGGAGGAGCACAGATACGCAGTATTTT. The encoded protein is CASSLGGRSTDTQYF.

The V call is TRBV13, the J call TRBJ2-7; 10 nucleotides line up with TRBD2. This CDR3 region has 18 residues. V gave up 0 bases and J gave up 1 base; unmatched junction bases: 9. In germline, CDR1 is PRHDT, CDR2 FYEKMQ (reference sequence). CDR3 coding DNA: TGTGCCAGCAGCTTAGGGTTTAGCCGGACTAGCGGTTCCTACGAGCAGTACTTC. Its protein product is CASSLGFSRTSGSYEQYF. Variable domain in full (rest from reference TRBV13 and TRBJ2-7): AAGVIQSPRHLIKEKRETATLKCYPIPRHDTVYWYQQGPGQDPQFLISFYEKMQSDKGSIPDRFSAQQFSDYHSELNMSSLELGDSALYFCASSLGFSRTSGSYEQYFGPGTRLTVT.

The V and J genes are TRBV7-9 and TRBJ2-3, with 7 bases identical to TRBD1. CDR1 and CDR2 (germline): SEHNR, FQNEAQ (reference sequence). This CDR3 has 16 residues. The ends lost 5 bases at V and 2 bases at J; junction bases unmatched: 10. The CDR3 DNA reads TGTGCCAGCAGCGCCAGGGACAGCGTTTTCACAGATACGCAGTATTTT. Translated: CASSARDSVFTDTQYF.

The genes are TRBV7-9 and TRBJ2-7; D ambiguous. This CDR3 is 14 amino acids long. Germline V CDR1 and CDR2: SEHNR, FQNEAQ (reference sequence). Trimming shortened V by 5 bases and J by 0 bases, and 11 bases separated the two germline ends. The CDR3 DNA reads as TGTGCCAGCAGCCCCCAGATGGTCTCCTACGAGCAGTACTTC. It yields the protein CASSPQMVSYEQYF.

The rearrangement uses TRBV3-1 (or the pseudogene TRBV3-2) and TRBJ2-1, with 8 bases fitting TRBD2. The length of the CDR3 is 18 residues. The V segment lost 3 bases and the J segment 7 bases; nucleotides outside the gene matches: 17. Germline lookup yields CDR1 LGHDT and CDR2 YNNKEL (reference sequence). DNA for the CDR3: TGTGCCAGCAGCCACTCCCACTCCGGGACTAGGGGGAGGAATGAGCAGTTCTTC. Translation: CASSHSHSGTRGRNEQFF.

J is TRBJ1-6 and V is TRBV30, with 7 bases that match TRBD1. The CDR3 totals 14 residues. Germline lookup yields CDR1 GTSNPN and CDR2 SVGIG (reference sequence). With 1 base clipped from V and 5 bases from J, the junction kept 2 bases outside the gene matches. Here the CDR3 DNA reads TGTGCCTGGAGTGCCCAGGGGGATAATTCACCCCTCCACTTT. The encoded protein is CAWSAQGDNSPLHF.

The chain uses TRBV5-1 and TRBJ2-1; possible D gene TRBD2, 6 bases. The germline V and J ends were trimmed by 0 bases and 5 bases, with 18 bases remaining between them. This CDR3 comprises 17 residues. Germline-derived CDR1 and CDR2 are SGHRS and YFSETQ. The CDR3 loop reads CASSLASDAGSHNEQFF. As DNA, the CDR3 is TGCGCCAGCAGCTTGGCCAGCGATGCGGGATCTCACAATGAGCAGTTCTTC.

The rearrangement uses TRBV19 and TRBJ2-7; D is possibly TRBD2 (7 bases). CDR1 is LNHDA, CDR2 SQIVND, per germline (reference sequence). The CDR3 spans 14 residues. The ends were cut back, 8 bases at V and 6 bases at J, with 20 bases in the middle. The CDR3 sequence is CASGIGGGATEQYF. CDR3 coding DNA: TGTGCCAGTGGGATCGGTGGGGGGGCGACCGAGCAGTACTTC.

This clone was observed once. This sequence joins TRBV3-1 (or the pseudogene TRBV3-2) and TRBJ2-5; TRBD2 aligns across 9 bases. This CDR3 comprises 14 residues. The trim removed 10 bases at V and 1 base at J, leaving 7 bases unmatched. Germline CDR1 and CDR2: LGHDT and YNNKEL (reference sequence). This CDR3 is CATRTSVSQETQYF. The DNA of the CDR3 is TGTGCCACCAGGACTAGCGTGTCCCAAGAGACCCAGTACTTC.

The CDR3 bases are TGTGCCACCAGCAGAGAACACAGGGGTTCCGAGCAGTACTTC. Translating gives CATSREHRGSEQYF. The V gene is TRBV15, the J gene TRBJ2-7; 7 nucleotides match TRBD1. The V gene end was trimmed by 0 bases and the J gene end by 6 bases; junction bases not matched to a gene: 5. The germline CDR1 and CDR2 sequences are LNHNV and YYDKDF (reference sequence). This CDR3 comprises 14 residues.

This clone has just one count. The chain joins TRBV27 to TRBJ2-7; 8 nucleotides align to TRBD2. This CDR3 contains 15 residues. From germline, CDR1 is MNHEY and CDR2 SMNVEV (reference sequence). Losses at the gene ends were 3 bases for V and 2 bases for J; bases not matched to a gene: 6. CDR3 DNA: TGTGCCAGCAGTTTTTCTAGCGGGCATACCTACGAGCAGTACTTC. It codes for CASSFSSGHTYEQYF.

The chain joins TRBV5-1 to TRBJ1-1; no clear D. The CDR3 runs to 14 residues. Germline V gene sequence: CDR1 SGHRS, CDR2 YFSETQ. Trimming took off 1 base at V and 5 bases at J, with 12 bases between the two ends. The CDR3 spells CASSLSRASTEAFF. For the CDR3, the DNA is TGCGCCAGCAGCTTGAGCCGAGCAAGTACTGAAGCTTTCTTT.